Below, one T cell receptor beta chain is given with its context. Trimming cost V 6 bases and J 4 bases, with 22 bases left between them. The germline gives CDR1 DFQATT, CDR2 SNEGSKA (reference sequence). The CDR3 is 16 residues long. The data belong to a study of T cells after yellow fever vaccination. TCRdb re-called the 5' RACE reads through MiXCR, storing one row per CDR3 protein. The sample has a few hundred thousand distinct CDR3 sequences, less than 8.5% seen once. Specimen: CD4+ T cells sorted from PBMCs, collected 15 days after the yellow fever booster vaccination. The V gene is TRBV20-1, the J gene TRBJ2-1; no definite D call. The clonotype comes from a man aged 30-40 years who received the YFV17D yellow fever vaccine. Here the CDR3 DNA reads TGCAGTGCCCAAGGCGCGCGGACCATCTTTTACAATGAGCAGTTCTTC. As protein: CSAQGARTIFYNEQFF.